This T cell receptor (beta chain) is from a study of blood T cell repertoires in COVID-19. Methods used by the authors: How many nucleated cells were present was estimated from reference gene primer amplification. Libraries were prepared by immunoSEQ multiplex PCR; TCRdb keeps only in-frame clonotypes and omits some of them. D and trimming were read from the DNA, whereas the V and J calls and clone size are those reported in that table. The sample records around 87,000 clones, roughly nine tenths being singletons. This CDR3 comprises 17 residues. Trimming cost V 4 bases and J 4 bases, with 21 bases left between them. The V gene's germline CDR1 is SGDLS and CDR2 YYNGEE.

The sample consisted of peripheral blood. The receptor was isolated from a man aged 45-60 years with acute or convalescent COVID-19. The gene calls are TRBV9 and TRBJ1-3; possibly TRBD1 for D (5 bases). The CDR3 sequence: CASSPRTSPVLGNTIYF. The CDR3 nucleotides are TGTGCCAGCAGCCCACGGACAAGCCCGGTACTAGGAAACACCATATATTTT.